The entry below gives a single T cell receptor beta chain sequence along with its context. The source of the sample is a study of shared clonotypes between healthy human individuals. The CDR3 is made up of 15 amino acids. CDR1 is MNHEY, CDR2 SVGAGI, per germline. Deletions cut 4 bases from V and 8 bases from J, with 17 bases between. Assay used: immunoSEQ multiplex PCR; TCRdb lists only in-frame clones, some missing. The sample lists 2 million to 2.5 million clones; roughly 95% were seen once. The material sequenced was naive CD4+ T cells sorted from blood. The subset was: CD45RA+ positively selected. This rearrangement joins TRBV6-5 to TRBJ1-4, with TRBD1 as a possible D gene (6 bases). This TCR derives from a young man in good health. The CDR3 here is CASSSGLGGREKLFF. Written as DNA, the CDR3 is TGTGCCAGCAGTTCCGGTTTGGGGGGGCGCGAAAAACTGTTTTTT.